This is a list of T cell receptor beta chains from one sample in a study of neurological immune-mediated disorders. TCRdb processed the 5' RACE reads anew with MiXCR; each CDR3 protein has one entry. The sample holds some 38,000 distinct CDR3 sequences, 13% to 15% seen once. The sequenced sample consisted of PBMCs. These receptors all stem from a woman in her fifties or sixties with HTLV-1-associated myelopathy (HAM/TSP). CDR3s include the opening cysteine and the closing phenylalanine or tryptophan. Fields, in order: D gene, CDR3 length, clone size, V gene, J gene, CDR3 protein, CDR3 DNA. D genes are given only for firm matches. Size values are once, few and many counts, or a class for expanded clones, and some rows have none.

>TRBD1|15|many|TRBV5-1|TRBJ2-3
CASSLEDRGTDTQYF
TGCGCCAGCAGCTTAGAGGACAGGGGGACAGATACGCAGTATTTT
>TRBD1|14|-|TRBV10-3|TRBJ2-1
CAISETGAYNEQFF
TGTGCCATCAGTGAGACAGGGGCGTACAATGAGCAGTTCTTC
>-|15|many|TRBV5-1|TRBJ2-2
CASSVDRSNTGELFF
TGCGCCAGCAGCGTTGACAGGTCCAACACCGGGGAGCTGTTTTTT
>TRBD1|16|many|TRBV5-1|TRBJ2-1
CASTSRQGADNNEQFF
TGCGCCAGCACCTCAAGACAGGGGGCGGACAACAATGAGCAGTTCTTC
>-|14|-|TRBV5-1|TRBJ1-4
CASSLTGFDEKLFF
TGCGCCAGCAGCTTGACAGGGTTTGACGAAAAACTGTTTTTT
>-|12|many|TRBV7-9|TRBJ2-2
CASSPNTGELFF
TGTGCCAGCAGCCCTAACACCGGGGAGCTGTTTTTT
>-|15|many|TRBV6-1|TRBJ1-1
CASSNPQAGDTEAFF
TGTGCCAGCAGTAACCCCCAAGCGGGGGACACTGAAGCTTTCTTT
>-|14|-|TRBV28|TRBJ1-1
CASSLPGLNTEAFF
TGTGCCAGCAGCCTTCCAGGGTTGAACACTGAAGCTTTCTTT
>-|15|many|TRBV11-2|TRBJ2-3
CASSLGAGAGDTQYF
TGTGCCAGCAGCTTAGGCGCGGGGGCGGGGGATACGCAGTATTTT
>-|15|many|TRBV27|TRBJ2-3
CASSLGRASADTQYF
TGTGCCAGCAGTTTAGGACGGGCAAGCGCAGATACGCAGTATTTT
>-|14|many|TRBV5-1|TRBJ2-1
CASSPGEGGQIFFF
TGCGCCAGCAGCCCAGGGGAGGGGGGGCAGATATTTTTCTTC
>TRBD2|15|many|TRBV6-5|TRBJ2-3
CASSGTSGGTDTQYF
TGTGCCAGCAGTGGGACTAGCGGGGGTACAGATACGCAGTATTTT
>TRBD1|15|many|TRBV27|TRBJ1-6
CASSLGQGIPSPLHF
TGTGCCAGCAGTCTGGGACAGGGGATCCCTTCACCCCTCCACTTT
>TRBD1|18|many|TRBV9|TRBJ2-1
CASSVDIGTGGSSHEQFF
TGTGCCAGCAGCGTAGACATTGGGACAGGGGGCTCGTCCCATGAGCAGTTCTTC
>-|15|-|TRBV4-3|TRBJ2-5
CASSQESSVPWTQYF
TGCGCCAGCAGCCAAGAAAGCAGCGTCCCTTGGACCCAGTACTTC
>TRBD2|15|many|TRBV6-6|TRBJ2-7
CASHRGGAEFYEQYF
TGTGCCAGCCATCGGGGGGGCGCAGAGTTCTACGAGCAGTACTTC
>TRBD2|16|many|TRBV5-4|TRBJ2-3
CASSFGSGGAEDTQYF
TGTGCCAGCAGCTTTGGTAGCGGGGGGGCGGAAGATACGCAGTATTTT
>TRBD1|14|many|TRBV2|TRBJ2-5
CASIQDRVQETQYF
TGTGCCAGCATCCAGGACAGGGTCCAAGAGACCCAGTACTTC